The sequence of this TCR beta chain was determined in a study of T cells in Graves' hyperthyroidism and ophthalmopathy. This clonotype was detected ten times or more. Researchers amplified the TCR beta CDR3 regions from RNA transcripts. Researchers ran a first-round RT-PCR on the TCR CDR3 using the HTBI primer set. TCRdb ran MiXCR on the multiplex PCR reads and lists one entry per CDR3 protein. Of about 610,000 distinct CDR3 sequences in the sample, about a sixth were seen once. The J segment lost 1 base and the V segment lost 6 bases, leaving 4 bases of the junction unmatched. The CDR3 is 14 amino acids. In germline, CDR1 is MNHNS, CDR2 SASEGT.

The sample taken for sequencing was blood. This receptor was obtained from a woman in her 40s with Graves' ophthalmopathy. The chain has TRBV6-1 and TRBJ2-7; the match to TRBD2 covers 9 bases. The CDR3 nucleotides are TGTGCCAGCAGGGAGGGACTAGCATCCTACGAGCAGTACTTC. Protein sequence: CASREGLASYEQYF.